Reported below is one T cell receptor beta chain. Its antigen is unknown. The entry originates in a study of graft-versus-host responses after intestinal transplantation. Sequenced by immunoSEQ multiplex PCR; TCRdb stores in-frame clones only, minus some. Of about 100,000 clones in the sample, roughly 87% were seen once. This receptor was identified in a human donor who was the organ donor for an intestinal transplant. The sample consisted of unstimulated CD4+ T cells sorted from spleen or lymph node cells, taken before transplant.

CDR3 sequence (DNA): TGTGCCAGCAGCTTGCAGGGGGCAACGCGTGGCTACACCTTC. Amino acid sequence: CASSLQGATRGYTF. The J gene is TRBJ1-2, the V gene TRBV7-2; 8 bases fit TRBD1. The CDR3 runs to 14 residues. Germline values: CDR1 SGHTA, CDR2 FQGNSA. With 3 bases clipped from V and 7 bases from J, the junction kept 7 bases outside the gene matches.